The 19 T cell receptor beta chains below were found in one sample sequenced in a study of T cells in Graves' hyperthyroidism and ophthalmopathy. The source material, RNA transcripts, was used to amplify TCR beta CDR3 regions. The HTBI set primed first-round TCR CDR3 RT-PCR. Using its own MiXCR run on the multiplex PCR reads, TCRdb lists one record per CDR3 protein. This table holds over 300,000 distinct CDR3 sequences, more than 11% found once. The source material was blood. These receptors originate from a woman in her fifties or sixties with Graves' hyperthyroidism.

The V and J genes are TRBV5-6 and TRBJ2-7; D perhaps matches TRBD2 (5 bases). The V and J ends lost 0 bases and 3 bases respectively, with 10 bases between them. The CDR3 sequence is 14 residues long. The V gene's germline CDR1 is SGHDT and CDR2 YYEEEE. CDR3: CASSLAGNDYEQYF. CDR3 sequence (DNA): TGTGCCAGCAGCTTGGCGGGGAATGACTACGAGCAGTACTTC.

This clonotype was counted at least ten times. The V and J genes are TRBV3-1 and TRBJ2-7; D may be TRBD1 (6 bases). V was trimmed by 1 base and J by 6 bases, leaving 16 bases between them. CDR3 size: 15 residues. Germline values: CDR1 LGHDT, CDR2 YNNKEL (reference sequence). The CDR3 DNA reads TGTGCCAGCAGCCAAGGAACTAGGGGGTCAGGCGAGCAGTACTTC. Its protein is CASSQGTRGSGEQYF.

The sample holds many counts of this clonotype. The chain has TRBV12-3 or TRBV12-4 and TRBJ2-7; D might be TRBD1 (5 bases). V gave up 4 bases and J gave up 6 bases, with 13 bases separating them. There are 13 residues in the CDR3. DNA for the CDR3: TGTGCCAGCAGTTCCTCCAGGGTAGGCGAGCAGTACTTC. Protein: CASSSSRVGEQYF.

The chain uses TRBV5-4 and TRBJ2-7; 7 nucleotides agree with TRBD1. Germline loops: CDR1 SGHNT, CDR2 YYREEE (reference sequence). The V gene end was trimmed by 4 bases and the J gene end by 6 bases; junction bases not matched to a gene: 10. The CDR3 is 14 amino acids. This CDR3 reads CASSADRVTREQYF. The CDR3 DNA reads TGTGCCAGCAGCGCAGACAGGGTAACCCGCGAGCAGTACTTC.

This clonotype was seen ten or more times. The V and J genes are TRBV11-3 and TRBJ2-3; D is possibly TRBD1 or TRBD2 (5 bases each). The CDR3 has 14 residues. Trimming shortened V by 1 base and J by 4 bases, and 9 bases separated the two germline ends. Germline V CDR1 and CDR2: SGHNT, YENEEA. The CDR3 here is CASSLGDLSDTQYF. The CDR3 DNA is TGTGCCAGCAGCTTAGGGGACCTTTCAGATACGCAGTATTTT.

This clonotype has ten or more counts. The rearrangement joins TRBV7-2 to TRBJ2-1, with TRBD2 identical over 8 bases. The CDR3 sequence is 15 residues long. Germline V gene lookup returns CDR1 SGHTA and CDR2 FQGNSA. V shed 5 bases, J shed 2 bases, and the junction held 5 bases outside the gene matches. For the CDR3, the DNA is TGTGCCAGCAGCCTTATCGGGAGGGCCTACAATGAGCAGTTCTTC. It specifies CASSLIGRAYNEQFF. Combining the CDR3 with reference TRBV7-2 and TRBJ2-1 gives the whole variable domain GAGVSQSPSNKVTEKGKDVELRCDPISGHTALYWYRQSLGQGLEFLIYFQGNSAPDKSGLPSDRFSAERTGGSVSTLTIQRTQQEDSAVYLCASSLIGRAYNEQFFGPGTRLTVL.

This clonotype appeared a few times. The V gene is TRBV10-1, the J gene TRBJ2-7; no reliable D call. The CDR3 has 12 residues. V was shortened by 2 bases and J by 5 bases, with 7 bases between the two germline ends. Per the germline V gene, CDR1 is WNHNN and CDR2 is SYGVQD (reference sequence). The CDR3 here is CASSESLDEQYF. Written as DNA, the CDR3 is TGCGCCAGCAGTGAGAGTCTCGACGAGCAGTACTTC.

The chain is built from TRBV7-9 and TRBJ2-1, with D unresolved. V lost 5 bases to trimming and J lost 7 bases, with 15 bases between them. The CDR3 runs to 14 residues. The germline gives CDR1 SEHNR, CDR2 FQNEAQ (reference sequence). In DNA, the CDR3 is TGTGCCAGCAGCACCCCGAGTGGCGCGAATGAGCAGTTCTTC. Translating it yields CASSTPSGANEQFF.

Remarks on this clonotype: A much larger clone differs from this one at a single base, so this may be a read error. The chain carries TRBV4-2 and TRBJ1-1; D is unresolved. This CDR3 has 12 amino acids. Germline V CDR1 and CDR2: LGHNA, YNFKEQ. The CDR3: CVSSQSITEAFF. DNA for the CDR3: TGTGTCAGCAGCCAATCTATCACTGAAGCTTTCTTT.

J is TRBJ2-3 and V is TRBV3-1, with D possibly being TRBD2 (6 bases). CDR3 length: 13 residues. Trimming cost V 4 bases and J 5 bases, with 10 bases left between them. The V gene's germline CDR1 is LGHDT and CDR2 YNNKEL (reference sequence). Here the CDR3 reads CASSRLEVDTQYF. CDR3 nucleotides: TGTGCCAGCAGCCGACTAGAGGTAGATACGCAGTATTTT.

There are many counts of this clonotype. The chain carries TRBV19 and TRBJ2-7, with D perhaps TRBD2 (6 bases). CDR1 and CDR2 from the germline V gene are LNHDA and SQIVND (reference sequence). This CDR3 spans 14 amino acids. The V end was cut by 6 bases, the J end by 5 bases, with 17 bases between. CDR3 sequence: CASSWRDGSDEQYF. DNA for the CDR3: TGTGCCAGTAGCTGGCGGGATGGGAGCGACGAGCAGTACTTC.

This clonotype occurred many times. The DNA of the CDR3 is TGTGCCAGTAGTTGGACAGCAACCTACACAGATACGCAGTATTTT. It yields the protein CASSWTATYTDTQYF. The genes are TRBV19 and TRBJ2-3, with D tentatively TRBD1 (6 bases). Germline V gene sequence: CDR1 LNHDA, CDR2 SQIVND (reference sequence). The CDR3 extends over 15 amino acids. Trimming shortened V by 5 bases and J by 2 bases, and 14 bases separated the two germline ends.

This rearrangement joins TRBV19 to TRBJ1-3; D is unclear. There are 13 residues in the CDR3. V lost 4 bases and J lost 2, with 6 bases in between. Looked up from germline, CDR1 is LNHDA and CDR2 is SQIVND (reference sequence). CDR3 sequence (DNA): TGTGCCAGTAGTACGATCGCTGGAAACACCATATATTTT. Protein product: CASSTIAGNTIYF.

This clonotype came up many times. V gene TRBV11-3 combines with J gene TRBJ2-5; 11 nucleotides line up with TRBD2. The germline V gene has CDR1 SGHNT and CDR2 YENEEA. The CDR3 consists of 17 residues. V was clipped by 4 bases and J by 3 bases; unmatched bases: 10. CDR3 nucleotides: TGTGCCAGCAGCTCGGGACTAGCGGTTTCTTGGGAAGAGACCCAGTACTTC. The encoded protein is CASSSGLAVSWEETQYF.

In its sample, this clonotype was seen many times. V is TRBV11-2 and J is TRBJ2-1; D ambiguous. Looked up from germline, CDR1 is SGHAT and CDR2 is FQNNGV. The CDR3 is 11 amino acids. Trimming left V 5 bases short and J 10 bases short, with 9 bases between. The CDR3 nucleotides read TGTGCCAGCAGCAACAGACGCGAGCAGTTCTTC. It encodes CASSNRREQFF.

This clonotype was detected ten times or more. CDR3 residues: CASSPPLDSAVSPLHF. In nucleotides, the CDR3 is TGTGCCAGCTCACCACCCCTTGACAGCGCGGTATCACCCCTCCACTTT. V and J are TRBV18 and TRBJ1-6; possible D gene TRBD1, 5 bases. Germline V gene sequence: CDR1 KGHSH, CDR2 LQKENI. V was shortened by 0 bases and J by 10 bases, with 16 bases between the two germline ends. The CDR3 length is 16 residues.

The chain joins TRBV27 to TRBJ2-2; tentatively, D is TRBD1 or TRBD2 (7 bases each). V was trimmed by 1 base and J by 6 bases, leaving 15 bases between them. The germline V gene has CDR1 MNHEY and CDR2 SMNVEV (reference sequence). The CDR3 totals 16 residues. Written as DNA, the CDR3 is TGTGCCAGCAGTTTATTGAGCCCAGGGGGGGCCGGGGAGCTGTTTTTT. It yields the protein CASSLLSPGGAGELFF.

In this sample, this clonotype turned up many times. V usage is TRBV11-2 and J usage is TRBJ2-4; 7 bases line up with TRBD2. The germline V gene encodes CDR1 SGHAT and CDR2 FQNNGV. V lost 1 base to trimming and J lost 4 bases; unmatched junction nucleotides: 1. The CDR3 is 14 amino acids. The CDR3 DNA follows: TGTGCCAGCAGCTTAGGGGGACTAAAAAACATTCAGTACTTC. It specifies CASSLGGLKNIQYF.

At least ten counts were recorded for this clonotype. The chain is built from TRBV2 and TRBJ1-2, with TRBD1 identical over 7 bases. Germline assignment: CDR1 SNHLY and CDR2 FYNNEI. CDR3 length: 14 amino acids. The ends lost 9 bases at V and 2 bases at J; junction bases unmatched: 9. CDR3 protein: CARSTGTANYGYTF. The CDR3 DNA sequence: TGTGCCAGGTCGACAGGGACCGCGAACTATGGCTACACCTTC. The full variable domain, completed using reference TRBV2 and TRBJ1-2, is EPEVTQTPSHQVTQMGQEVILRCVPISNHLYFYWYRQILGQKVEFLVSFYNNEISEKSEIFDDQFSVERPDGSNFTLKIRSTKLEDSAMYFCARSTGTANYGYTFGSGTRLTVV.